The 21 T cell receptor beta chains reported below all come from one sample, sequenced in a study of shared clonotypes between healthy human individuals. Measured with immunoSEQ multiplex PCR; TCRdb has only the in-frame clones, and not every one. Of 1.6 million or so clones listed, roughly 96% were seen once; the top ten hold roughly 1.2%. Sequencing was performed on naive CD4+ T cells sorted from blood. Indicated subset: CD45RA+ positively selected. The receptors were sampled from a man aged 30 to 39 in good health.

The V call is TRBV28, the J call TRBJ2-5, with D possibly being TRBD2 (6 bases). The CDR3 is 16 amino acids. V lost 7 bases, J lost 5 bases, and 23 bases lay in between. The V gene's germline CDR1 is MDHEN and CDR2 SYDVKM. In nucleotides, the CDR3 is TGTGCCAGCACCAGAGGGGCCCAGACTAGGACGGAGACCCAGTACTTC. Residues: CASTRGAQTRTETQYF. Complete variable domain (other parts from reference TRBV28 and TRBJ2-5): DVKVTQSSRYLVKRTGEKVFLECVQDMDHENMFWYRQDPGLGLRLIYFSYDVKMKEKGDIPEGYSVSREKKERFSLILESASTNQTSMYLCASTRGAQTRTETQYFGPGTRLLVL.

The CDR3 bases are TGCAGCGTGTTACGCAGGGGGCCCTACGAGCAGTACTTC. Its translation: CSVLRRGPYEQYF. The chain recombines TRBV29-1 with TRBJ2-7, with TRBD1 matching over 8 bases. Germline V gives CDR1 SQVTM, CDR2 ANQGSEA. V was pared by 6 bases and J by 2 bases, with 6 bases of the junction left unmatched. This CDR3 is built from 13 residues.

This clone was recorded once. This chain joins TRBV18 and TRBJ2-7; no reliable D call. The CDR3 covers 15 residues. V lost 3 bases to trimming and J lost 0 bases, with 12 bases between them. Looked up from germline, CDR1 is KGHSH and CDR2 is LQKENI. CDR3: CASSPPGSSSYEQYF. CDR3 nucleotide sequence: TGTGCCAGCTCACCTCCCGGATCGAGCTCCTACGAGCAGTACTTC.

V is TRBV5-1 and J is TRBJ2-6, with 7 nucleotides matching TRBD1. V lost 2 bases and J lost 2; bases outside the gene matches: 4. Germline assignment: CDR1 SGHRS and CDR2 YFSETQ. The length of the CDR3 is 16 residues. The CDR3 spells CASSFDRVAGANVLTF. CDR3 nucleotide sequence: TGCGCCAGCAGCTTCGACAGGGTGGCTGGGGCCAACGTCCTGACTTTC. Full variable domain (rest looked up from reference TRBV5-1 and TRBJ2-6): KAGVTQTPRYLIKTRGQQVTLSCSPISGHRSVSWYQQTPGQGLQFLFEYFSETQRNKGNFPGRFSGRQFSNSRSEMNVSTLELGDSALYLCASSFDRVAGANVLTFGAGSRLTVL.

This clone has only one observation. The chain is built from TRBV15 and TRBJ1-3; D is undetermined. The CDR3 spans 17 residues. Germline values: CDR1 LNHNV, CDR2 YYDKDF (reference sequence). V was cut by 2 bases and J by 4 bases, with 18 bases left in between. This CDR3 is CATSRSPAGFEGNTIYF. Written as DNA, the CDR3 is TGTGCCACCAGCAGATCTCCCGCGGGGTTTGAGGGAAACACCATATATTTT.

The rearrangement joins TRBV19 to TRBJ2-7; the D gene is possibly TRBD1 (6 bases). The CDR3 totals 15 residues. The V gene's germline CDR1 is LNHDA and CDR2 SQIVND (reference sequence). Trimming pared 6 bases from V and 2 bases from J, leaving 17 bases between. The CDR3 reads CASSRYGTPTYEQYF. CDR3 coding DNA: TGTGCCAGTAGCAGATACGGGACACCTACCTACGAGCAGTACTTC.

The rearrangement uses TRBV10-3 and TRBJ2-1; 8 bases are a match to TRBD2. The CDR3 runs 14 residues. Germline assignment: CDR1 ENHRY and CDR2 SYGVKD. Unmatched junction bases numbered 8, after V lost 6 bases and J lost 7 bases. This CDR3 is CAIRKSGSENEQFF. CDR3 nucleotide sequence: TGTGCCATCAGGAAGAGCGGGAGTGAGAATGAGCAGTTCTTC.

V usage is TRBV2 and J usage is TRBJ1-1; D not resolved. The CDR3 loop spans 15 amino acids. CDR1 is SNHLY, CDR2 FYNNEI, per germline. The V end was cut by 0 bases, the J end by 3 bases, with 11 bases between. The CDR3 nucleotides read TGTGCCAGCAGTGAAGCTCCCACCCGGGACACTGAAGCTTTCTTT. Protein: CASSEAPTRDTEAFF.

The V gene is TRBV5-4, the J gene TRBJ2-7; D assignment may be TRBD1 or TRBD2 (6 bases each). V was trimmed by 0 bases and J by 3 bases, leaving 13 bases between them. The CDR3 contains 15 residues. The germline CDR1 and CDR2 sequences are SGHNT and YYREEE (reference sequence). CDR3 nucleotide sequence: TGTGCCAGCAGCTTGGTGCAACAGGGACTCTACGAGCAGTACTTC. Amino acid sequence: CASSLVQQGLYEQYF. Based on the CDR3 plus reference TRBV5-4 and TRBJ2-7, the full variable domain is ETGVTQSPTHLIKTRGQQVTLRCSSQSGHNTVSWYQQALGQGPQFIFQYYREEENGRGNFPPRFSGLQFPNYSSELNVNALELDDSALYLCASSLVQQGLYEQYFGPGTRLTVT.

This clone was recorded once. The chain combines TRBV27 with TRBJ2-4; TRBD1 is a possible D gene (5 bases). The CDR3 is made up of 14 amino acids. CDR1 is MNHEY and CDR2 is SMNVEV in the germline V gene (reference sequence). V was pared by 5 bases and J by 0 bases, with 8 bases between. CDR3 DNA: TGTGCCAGCAGTGTCCAGGGAGCCAAAAACATTCAGTACTTC. This sequence encodes CASSVQGAKNIQYF.

Remarks on this clone: This sample includes further DNA sequences coding for the same CDR3. The J gene is TRBJ2-7, the V gene TRBV27, with D unresolved. The CDR3 length is 11 residues. CDR1 and CDR2 from the germline V gene are MNHEY and SMNVEV (reference sequence). V shed 4 bases and J shed 2 bases, with 3 bases lying between them. The CDR3 loop is CASSSTYEQYF. The CDR3 DNA sequence: TGTGCCAGCAGTTCGACCTACGAGCAGTACTTC.

This sequence joins TRBV28 and TRBJ1-5; no clear D gene. Trimming removed 11 bases from V and 0 bases from J, with 17 bases in between. There are 15 residues in the CDR3. CDR1 and CDR2 from the germline V gene are MDHEN and SYDVKM. In DNA form, the CDR3 reads TGTGCCTCAAACAGAGTTATTAATAGCAATCAGCCCCAGCATTTT. This sequence encodes CASNRVINSNQPQHF.

This chain connects TRBV19 to TRBJ2-3, with D uncertain. The length of the CDR3 is 13 residues. Deletions cut 5 bases from V and 6 bases from J, with 12 bases between. Germline assignment: CDR1 LNHDA and CDR2 SQIVND (reference sequence). The CDR3 DNA follows: TGTGCCAGTAGTGTCAAAAGCGAGGATACGCAGTATTTT. It codes for CASSVKSEDTQYF.

This clone was seen just once. V and J are TRBV18 and TRBJ1-1; 8 positions match TRBD1. V shed 2 bases, J shed 1 base, and the junction held 6 bases outside the gene matches. There are 16 residues in the CDR3. CDR1 is KGHSH, CDR2 LQKENI, per germline. The CDR3 nucleotides read TGTGCCAGCTCACCAGCAGGCAGGGGGCGGAACACTGAAGCTTTCTTT. Its protein is CASSPAGRGRNTEAFF.

The chain has TRBV6-1 and TRBJ1-2; 7 positions match TRBD1. The CDR3 covers 16 residues. The V gene's germline CDR1 is MNHNS and CDR2 SASEGT. V was pared by 3 bases and J by 0 bases, with 7 bases of the junction left unmatched. CDR3 protein: CASSDLQGTPNYGYTF. The CDR3 DNA follows: TGTGCCAGCAGTGATCTACAGGGGACGCCTAACTATGGCTACACCTTC.

This chain uses TRBV2 with TRBJ2-7, with D possibly being TRBD2 (6 bases). The CDR3 length is 13 residues. Germline values: CDR1 SNHLY, CDR2 FYNNEI. The V and J ends lost 8 bases and 6 bases respectively, with 17 bases between them. In DNA form, the CDR3 reads TGTGCCAGCTATTACCAGGGAGGAGGCGAGCAGTACTTC. Its translation is CASYYQGGGEQYF.

This rearrangement joins TRBV5-4 to TRBJ2-7; D unresolved. Looked up from germline, CDR1 is SGHNT and CDR2 is YYREEE (reference sequence). V shed 4 bases and J shed 1 base, with 12 bases lying between them. The CDR3 loop spans 14 amino acids. This CDR3 is CASSPVGRSYEQYF. The CDR3 nucleotides are TGTGCCAGCAGCCCGGTTGGACGATCCTACGAGCAGTACTTC.

The V call is TRBV10-1, the J call TRBJ2-3; TRBD2 agrees at 9 bases. Germline trimming cut 2 bases from V and 11 bases from J; bases unmatched to any gene: 2. This CDR3 is 12 amino acids long. Germline V gene data show CDR1 as WNHNN and CDR2 as SYGVQD (reference sequence). CDR3 residues: CASSEPTSGQYF. For the CDR3, the DNA is TGCGCCAGCAGTGAGCCGACTAGCGGGCAGTATTTT.

The chain employs TRBV29-1 and TRBJ2-3; 9 bases are a match to TRBD2. Germline V gene lookup returns CDR1 SQVTM and CDR2 ANQGSEA. After removal of 5 bases from V and 0 bases from J, the junction contained 3 bases not matched to a gene. The CDR3 has 14 residues. CDR3 DNA sequence: TGCAGCGTTCCTAGCGGGGTGAGCACAGATACGCAGTATTTT. Amino acids: CSVPSGVSTDTQYF.

CDR3 sequence reads: CSGTGGMETQYF. CDR3 DNA sequence: TGCAGCGGGACAGGGGGCATGGAGACCCAGTACTTC. The chain has TRBV29-1 and TRBJ2-5, with TRBD1 identical over 11 bases. With 7 bases clipped from V and 5 bases from J, the junction kept 3 bases outside the gene matches. Germline V gene sequence: CDR1 SQVTM, CDR2 ANQGSEA. This CDR3 has 12 residues.

The V gene is TRBV2, the J gene TRBJ2-4, with D unclear. The CDR3 has 12 residues. Germline-derived CDR1 and CDR2 are SNHLY and FYNNEI. CDR3 region: CASFGAKNIQYF. CDR3 nucleotides: TGTGCTTCGTTTGGGGCCAAAAACATTCAGTACTTC. Drawing the rest from reference TRBV2 and TRBJ2-4, the complete variable domain is EPEVTQTPSHQVTQMGQEVILRCVPISNHLYFYWYRQILGQKVEFLVSFYNNEISEKSEIFDDQFSVERPDGSNFTLKIRSTKLEDSAMYFCASFGAKNIQYFGAGTRLSVL.